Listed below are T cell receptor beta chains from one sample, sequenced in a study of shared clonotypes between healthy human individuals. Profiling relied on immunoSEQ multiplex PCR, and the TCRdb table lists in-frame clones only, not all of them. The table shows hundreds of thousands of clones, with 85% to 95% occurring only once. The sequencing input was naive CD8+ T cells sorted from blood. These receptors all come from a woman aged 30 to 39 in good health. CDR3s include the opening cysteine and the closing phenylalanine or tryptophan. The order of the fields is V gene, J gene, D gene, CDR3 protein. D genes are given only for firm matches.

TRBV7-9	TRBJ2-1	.	CASSHNNEQFF
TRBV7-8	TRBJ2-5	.	CASSLSKYQETQYF
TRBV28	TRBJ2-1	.	CASSFTVSYNEQFF
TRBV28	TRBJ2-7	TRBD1	CASETGGYEQYF
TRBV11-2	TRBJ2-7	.	CASSSSIGNYEQYF
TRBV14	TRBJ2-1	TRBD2	CASSFGTSGLSSYNEQFF
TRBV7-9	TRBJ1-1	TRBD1	CASSIRTGDTEAFF
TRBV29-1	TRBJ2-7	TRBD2	CSVLGRLASEQYF
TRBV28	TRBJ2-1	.	CASSLLGSSSYNEQFF
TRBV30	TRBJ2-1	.	CAWGAYGGRLNEQFF
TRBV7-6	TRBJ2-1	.	CASSPREDYTEQFF
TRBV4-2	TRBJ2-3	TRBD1	CASSSLTGADTQYF
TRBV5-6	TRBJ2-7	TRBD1	CASSWTGNEQYF
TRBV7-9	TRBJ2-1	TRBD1	CASSSVQGIGDEQFF
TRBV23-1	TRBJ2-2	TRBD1	CASSWTGGIGELFF
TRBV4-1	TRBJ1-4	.	CASSPPGGFEKLFF
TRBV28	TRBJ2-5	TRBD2	CASRPQSTSGQETQYF
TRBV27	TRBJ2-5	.	CASSSPFQETQYF
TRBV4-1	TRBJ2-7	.	CASSQRAASYEQYF
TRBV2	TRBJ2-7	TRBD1	CASRWGQESSYEQYF
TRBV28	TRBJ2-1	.	CASSFLANEQFF
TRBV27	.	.	CASSLDWSYEQYF
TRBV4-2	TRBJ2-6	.	CASSHSSSGANVLTF
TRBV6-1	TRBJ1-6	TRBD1	CASSERVTGVSSPLHF
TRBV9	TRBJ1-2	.	CASSGTAGPNYGYTF
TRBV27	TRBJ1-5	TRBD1	CASRRDSQNQPQHF
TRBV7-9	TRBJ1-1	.	CASSLVGSTTEAFF
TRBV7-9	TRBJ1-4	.	CASSLGEEKLFF
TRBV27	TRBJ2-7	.	CASRLGRTGYEQYF
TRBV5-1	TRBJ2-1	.	CASSLRTTWDEQFF
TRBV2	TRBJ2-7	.	CASSELDHNYEQYF
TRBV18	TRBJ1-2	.	CASSPMTGTNDTF
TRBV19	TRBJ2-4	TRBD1	CASSTRAGDRDIQYF
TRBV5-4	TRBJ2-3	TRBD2	CASSRATSGITDTQYF
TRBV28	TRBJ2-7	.	CASSSTEMDDEQYF
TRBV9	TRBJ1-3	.	CASSSRGGISGNTIYF
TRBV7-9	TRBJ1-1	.	CASSSSPRNTEAFF
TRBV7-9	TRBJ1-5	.	CASSLGGQPQHF
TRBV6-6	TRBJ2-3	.	CASSTSGGGTDTQYF
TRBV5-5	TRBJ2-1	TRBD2	CASSLILAGSYNEQFF
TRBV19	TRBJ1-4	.	CASTMDWGSEKLFF
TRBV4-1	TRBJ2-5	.	CASSQGDSGGQETQYF
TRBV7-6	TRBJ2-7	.	CASNNGIGGEYYEQYF
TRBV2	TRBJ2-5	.	CASTKDRETQYF
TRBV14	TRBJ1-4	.	CASSQGATNEKLFF
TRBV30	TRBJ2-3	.	CAWSSKTAASPQPTDTQYF
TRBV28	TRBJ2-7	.	CAAQISSYEQYF
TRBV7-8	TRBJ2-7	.	CASSLESGRRFYEQYF
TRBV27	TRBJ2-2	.	CASSPLTGELFF
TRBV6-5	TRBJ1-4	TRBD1	CASSWDREGEKLFF
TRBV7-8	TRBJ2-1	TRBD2	CASSLRGLAGYNEQFF
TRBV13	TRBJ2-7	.	CASTSYGGGETYEQYF